The next 24 T cell receptor beta chains were all read from a single sample in a study of blood T cells in healthy people across ages. A second about 6 to 11 cycle PCR used barcoded and J-beta primers. TCRdb reanalysed the 5' RACE reads using MiXCR and keeps one entry per CDR3 protein. Here the sample spans 1 million to 1.2 million distinct CDR3 sequences, 30% to 40% being singletons. Input material: blood. Every receptor here comes from a young man in good health.

The chain combines TRBV3-1 with TRBJ2-1; 7 nucleotides agree with TRBD2. The germline gives CDR1 LGHDT, CDR2 YNNKEL (reference sequence). The CDR3 runs to 16 residues. With V trimmed by 1 base and J by 7 bases, 10 bases remained unmatched. CDR3 coding DNA: TGTGCCAGCAGCCAAGTTATGGAGCGGGGAGGTAATGAGCAGTTCTTC. Translating gives CASSQVMERGGNEQFF.

The genes are TRBV4-2 and TRBJ1-5; no reliable D call. Trimming took 0 bases from V and 3 from J, leaving 12 bases between them. This CDR3 has 16 amino acids. Germline V gene lookup returns CDR1 LGHNA and CDR2 YNFKEQ. The CDR3 here is CASSQEGQVPNQPQHF. The CDR3, as DNA: TGTGCCAGCAGCCAAGAAGGCCAGGTCCCCAATCAGCCCCAGCATTTT.

The chain is built from TRBV5-1 and TRBJ2-7; D possibly matches TRBD1 or TRBD2 (5 bases each). The J call could be wrong; TRBJ2-4 is a better fit for the DNA end. CDR3 length: 14 amino acids. Germline V gives CDR1 SGHRS, CDR2 YFSETQ. The CDR3 region has the DNA TGCGCCAGCAGCGTCCAGGGAGTGGGAAACATTCAGTACTTC. This encodes CASSVQGVGNIQYF.

This rearrangement joins TRBV7-9 to TRBJ1-1; D not resolved. Germline V lookup: CDR1 SEHNR, CDR2 FQNEAQ (reference sequence). This CDR3 has 15 amino acids. V was cut by 3 bases and J by 0 bases, with 11 bases left in between. CDR3 protein: CASSFVAAMNTEAFF. The CDR3 DNA follows: TGTGCCAGCAGCTTCGTCGCAGCTATGAACACTGAAGCTTTCTTT.

The chain combines TRBV7-9 with TRBJ2-7; D unclear. CDR1 SEHNR and CDR2 FQNEAQ come from the germline V gene (reference sequence). The CDR3 length is 13 residues. Deletions cut 5 bases from V and 3 bases from J, with 11 bases between. This CDR3 is CASSHPFSYEQYF. As DNA, the CDR3 is TGTGCCAGCAGCCACCCGTTTAGCTACGAGCAGTACTTC.

V and J are TRBV10-3 and TRBJ2-1, with 12 bases lining up with TRBD2. The CDR3 consists of 14 residues. Germline values: CDR1 ENHRY, CDR2 SYGVKD. The V gene end was trimmed by 2 bases and the J gene end by 14 bases; junction bases not matched to a gene: 7. The CDR3 reads CAISEPRTSGVEFF. DNA of the CDR3: TGTGCCATCAGTGAGCCCCGGACTAGCGGGGTGGAGTTCTTC.

The chain joins TRBV6-6 to TRBJ2-1, with D possibly matching TRBD2 (5 bases). The CDR3 length is 12 residues. V was trimmed by 6 bases and J by 6 bases, leaving 9 bases between them. Looked up from germline, CDR1 is MNHNY and CDR2 is SVGAGI (reference sequence). The CDR3 coding sequence is TGTGCCAGCAGGTTTGGGAGCAATGAGCAGTTCTTC. Its protein product is CASRFGSNEQFF.

This sequence joins TRBV5-4 and TRBJ1-2; no clear D. With 1 base removed from V and 0 bases from J, the gap between germline ends came to 7 bases. The CDR3 is 14 residues long. CDR1 and CDR2 from the germline V gene are SGHNT and YYREEE (reference sequence). The CDR3 nucleotides are TGTGCCAGCAGCTTGCCAAGTACTAACTATGGCTACACCTTC. Protein: CASSLPSTNYGYTF.

The table lists this clonotype with a few counts. The rearrangement uses TRBV4-1 and TRBJ1-1; 7 nucleotides line up with TRBD1. The CDR3 runs to 16 residues. V was pared by 1 base and J by 5 bases, with 10 bases of the junction left unmatched. CDR1 and CDR2 (germline): MGHRA, YSYEKL. The DNA of the CDR3 is TGCGCCAGCAGCCAAGGCCGATTGAGGGGGCGGACTGAAGCTTTCTTT. Its translation: CASSQGRLRGRTEAFF.

This clonotype was seen more than once but under ten times. This chain links TRBV4-3 with TRBJ1-1; no reliable D call. Germline lookup yields CDR1 LGHNA and CDR2 YSLEER. The CDR3 length is 13 residues. V was cut by 0 bases and J by 10 bases, with 12 bases left in between. CDR3 DNA: TGCGCCAGCAGCCAAGATGGGGAGTTAGCAGCTTTCTTT. Protein: CASSQDGELAAFF.

V usage is TRBV12-3 or TRBV12-4 and J usage is TRBJ1-4; the D is unclear. Trimming took 5 bases from V and 8 from J, leaving 18 bases between them. The CDR3 runs 15 residues. CDR3 region: CASSPGGSWGEKLFF. For the CDR3, the DNA is TGTGCCAGCAGTCCCGGTGGGTCCTGGGGAGAAAAACTGTTTTTT.

The sample holds many counts of this clonotype. J is TRBJ1-2 and V is TRBV7-3, with a possible D match to TRBD1 (6 bases). CDR1 and CDR2 from the germline V gene are SGHTA and FQGTGA. Trimming removed 5 bases from V and 6 bases from J, with 16 bases in between. This CDR3 is built from 14 residues. The DNA of the CDR3 is TGTGCCAGCAGCGAAGGGGGTAAAGGAGATGGCTACACCTTC. Its protein is CASSEGGKGDGYTF.

This clonotype was detected a few times. The chain uses TRBV20-1 and TRBJ1-2; 9 nucleotides match TRBD1. With V trimmed by 5 bases and J by 7 bases, 5 bases remained unmatched. The CDR3 sequence is 12 residues long. Germline CDR1 DFQATT, CDR2 SNEGSKA (reference sequence). This CDR3 is CSAPQGARGYTF. For the CDR3, the DNA is TGCAGTGCTCCACAGGGGGCGCGTGGCTACACCTTC.

The V and J genes are TRBV4-3 and TRBJ2-3; D ambiguous. Trimming pared 0 bases from V and 2 bases from J, leaving 12 bases between. This CDR3 comprises 16 residues. Germline V gene sequence: CDR1 LGHNA, CDR2 YSLEER. CDR3 DNA sequence: TGCGCCAGCAGCCAAGATGGACGGAGCCCCACAGATACGCAGTATTTT. Protein sequence: CASSQDGRSPTDTQYF.

This clonotype was seen a handful of times. The chain links TRBV12-3 or TRBV12-4 to TRBJ2-3; no definite D call. The CDR3 has 15 residues. V was clipped by 5 bases and J by 2 bases, with 14 bases between them. CDR3 loop: CASSPRDGSTDTQYF. As DNA, the CDR3 is TGTGCCAGCAGTCCCCGAGATGGCTCCACAGATACGCAGTATTTT.

The V gene is TRBV28, the J gene TRBJ1-5, with D possibly TRBD1 on 6 matching bases. V was pared by 4 bases and J by 0 bases, with 25 bases between. CDR1 and CDR2 from the germline V gene are MDHEN and SYDVKM. This CDR3 has 20 amino acids. The CDR3 DNA sequence: TGTGCCAGCAGTTCGGGATCGCCTGGGGGGGGCGCAACTAGCAATCAGCCCCAGCATTTT. This encodes CASSSGSPGGGATSNQPQHF.

The rearrangement links TRBV9 to TRBJ1-1; the match to TRBD1 covers 7 bases. V trimming: 0 bases; J trimming: 6 bases; junction bases outside the gene matches: 5. CDR1 SGDLS and CDR2 YYNGEE come from the germline V gene. The CDR3 length is 14 residues. The CDR3, as DNA: TGTGCCAGCAGCGTAGGCCAAGGACAGGCTGAAGCTTTCTTT. Translating gives CASSVGQGQAEAFF. The variable domain in full, completed from reference TRBV9 and TRBJ1-1, reads DSGVTQTPKHLITATGQRVTLRCSPRSGDLSVYWYQQSLDQGLQFLIQYYNGEERAKGNILERFSAQQFPDLHSELNLSSLELGDSALYFCASSVGQGQAEAFFGQGTRLTVV.

This clonotype was seen a handful of times. V usage is TRBV4-2 and J usage is TRBJ2-7; D possibly corresponds to TRBD1 (5 bases). V gave up 0 bases and J gave up 7 bases, with 16 bases separating them. CDR3 length equals 15 residues. Germline V CDR1 and CDR2: LGHNA, YNFKEQ. The CDR3 here is CASSQDQGPVGEQYF. CDR3 bases: TGTGCCAGCAGCCAAGATCAGGGTCCCGTTGGGGAGCAGTACTTC.

This clonotype was counted between two and nine times. In DNA, the CDR3 is TGCAGCGTTGAATCCCAGAACACCGGGGAGCTGTTTTTT. Its protein product is CSVESQNTGELFF. The J gene is TRBJ2-2, the V gene TRBV29-1; D is unclear. Germline values: CDR1 SQVTM, CDR2 ANQGSEA. CDR3 size: 13 residues. V dropped 2 bases and J dropped 1 base, with 5 bases sitting between them.

The table lists this clonotype with a few counts. The chain carries TRBV29-1 and TRBJ2-3; D perhaps matches TRBD1 (5 bases). The germline V gene has CDR1 SQVTM and CDR2 ANQGSEA. The CDR3 loop spans 14 amino acids. Trimming stripped 4 bases from V and 3 bases from J, with 14 bases between. Here the CDR3 DNA reads TGCAGCGTTGGGGGTTCGACAGCAACAGATACGCAGTATTTT. Translation gives CSVGGSTATDTQYF.

This clonotype occurred a few times. Since a much larger clone is just one base distant, this may be a read error. The genes are TRBV6-2 or TRBV6-3 and TRBJ2-5, with no clear D. Trimming took off 5 bases at V and 11 bases at J, with 9 bases between the two ends. Germline V gene data show CDR1 as MNHEY and CDR2 as SVGEGT. The CDR3 loop spans 10 amino acids. CDR3 sequence (DNA): TGTGCCAGCAGTAATAATGAGCAGTACTTC. Protein sequence: CASSNNEQYF.

A note on this clonotype: Germline is not matched at one junction end, which may reflect a read error. The chain couples TRBV10-3 to TRBJ2-6; TRBD1 might be the D (5 bases). The CDR3 is 18 amino acids. From germline, CDR1 is ENHRY and CDR2 SYGVKD. CDR3 amino acids: CAISEIRDLSSGASVLTF. The CDR3 region has the DNA TGTGCCATCAGTGAGATCAGGGATCTAAGCTCTGGGGCCAGCGTCCTGACTTTC.

This clonotype has more than one count but fewer than ten. This chain links TRBV7-3 with TRBJ2-5; no firm D call. Trimming shortened V by 7 bases and J by 2 bases, and 11 bases separated the two germline ends. Germline loops: CDR1 SGHTA, CDR2 FQGTGA. CDR3 length: 13 residues. This chain's CDR3 is CASTPGPQETQYF. The CDR3 DNA is TGTGCCAGCACTCCGGGTCCTCAAGAGACCCAGTACTTC. Combining the CDR3 with reference TRBV7-3 and TRBJ2-5 gives the whole variable domain GAGVSQTPSNKVTEKGKYVELRCDPISGHTALYWYRQSLGQGPEFLIYFQGTGAADDSGLPNDRFFAVRPEGSVSTLKIQRTERGDSAVYLCASTPGPQETQYFGPGTRLLVL.

This clonotype was recorded many times. The genes are TRBV5-1 and TRBJ2-3; 11 nucleotides agree with TRBD1. This CDR3 is built from 16 residues. With V trimmed by 0 bases and J by 4 bases, 4 bases remained unmatched. The germline V gene encodes CDR1 SGHRS and CDR2 YFSETQ. In nucleotides, the CDR3 is TGCGCCAGCAGCTTGGCGGGACAGGGGGACCCAGATACGCAGTATTTT. Its protein is CASSLAGQGDPDTQYF.